This T cell receptor (beta chain) was sequenced for a study of shared clonotypes between healthy human individuals. Turning to the study itself: The plates for each donor numbered three CD4 naive, three CD4 memory, two CD8 naive and one CD8 memory.

Sequencing used immunoSEQ multiplex PCR; TCRdb keeps in-frame clones, though not all of them. The sample holds 550,000 to 650,000 clones; about 95% are singletons and the top ten take 0.095% to 0.13%. CDR1 MDHEN and CDR2 SYDVKM come from the germline V gene. Trimming left V 2 bases short and J 5 bases short, with 21 bases between. The CDR3 contains 17 residues. Terminally differentiated effector memory CD45RA+ cells were left out of the naive CD8 fraction, which was CD45RO-negative and positively selected for CCR7. The receptor was derived from a woman in her twenties or thirties in good health. The V gene is TRBV28, the J gene TRBJ2-5; D is perhaps TRBD2 (5 bases). Sequencing used naive CD8+ T cells sorted from blood. CDR3 sequence (DNA): TGTGCCAGCAGTTTAATGAGGGAGAACGAATTCACCGAGACCCAGTACTTC. This gives the protein CASSLMRENEFTETQYF.